Reported below is one T cell receptor (beta chain). This entry is derived from a study of blood T cell repertoires in COVID-19. The wider study: From the United States, Italy and Spain came samples of acute and convalescent COVID-19. In each case, the material was cDNA or gDNA derived from T cells, B-cell-depleted T cells, or PBMCs.

V was clipped by 4 bases and J by 8 bases, with 14 bases between them. CDR1 and CDR2 from the germline V gene are MNHEY and SVGEGT. The CDR3 sequence is 13 residues long. Sequenced by immunoSEQ multiplex PCR; TCRdb stores in-frame clones only, minus some. Found here are about 140,000 clones, around 87% of them singletons; the top ten hold roughly 3.2%. The chain has TRBV6-2 or TRBV6-3 and TRBJ1-2; no reliable D call. Sequencing was performed on peripheral blood. The sequence came from a woman aged 55 to 70 with active COVID-19. In nucleotides, the CDR3 is TGTGCCAGCAGTTCGGTCCCAGGTACCGGCTACACCTTC. It translates to CASSSVPGTGYTF.